These T cell receptor beta chains were read from a single sample in a study of T cell repertoires in ileal Crohn's disease. Produced via immunoSEQ multiplex PCR; TCRdb's table is partial and in-frame only. The sample yields approximately 7,800 clones, around 72% seen once. The sequencing sample was made of ileal tissue. Receptors were obtained from an adult with Crohn's disease. The conserved cysteine and the conserved F or W are not part of the CDR3 here. Each record gives: V gene, clone size, CDR3 protein. The size of a clone is reported for some rows only, either as once, few or many, or as a class for expanded clones.

V: TRBV11-2
size: NA
CDR3: ASINGQVETTEAF

V: TRBV5-1
size: NA
CDR3: ASSLDRDNEKLF

V: TRBV19
size: NA
CDR3: ASGRGRLNTEAF

V: TRBV6-4
size: few
CDR3: ASSDIAGSTDTQY

V: TRBV7-3
size: NA
CDR3: ASSLNRGREAF

V: TRBV4-3
size: NA
CDR3: ASSQDRVGELF

V: TRBV18
size: NA
CDR3: ASSPGGAGWNEKLF

V: TRBV11-1
size: NA
CDR3: ASTHRAGEQY

V: TRBV5-1
size: NA
CDR3: ASSPTAGSYEQY

V: TRBV29-1
size: NA
CDR3: SVGGLSGGTTGELF

V: TRBV18
size: NA
CDR3: ASSPGVVENNEQF

V: TRBV6-4
size: NA
CDR3: ASSSQTGGADTQY

V: TRBV6-1
size: NA
CDR3: ASSDWVGAYGYT

V: TRBV6-5
size: once
CDR3: ASSYGGVGELF

V: TRBV6-1
size: NA
CDR3: ASSEGESSYEQY

V: TRBV6-4
size: few
CDR3: ASSRSGSTDTQY

V: TRBV27
size: NA
CDR3: ASRGQSYEQY

V: TRBV7-2
size: NA
CDR3: ASSLGQGLGYGYT

V: TRBV28
size: NA
CDR3: ASSVQDRGAHTQY

V: TRBV28
size: NA
CDR3: ASSSTRQGARIYEQY

V: TRBV4-3
size: NA
CDR3: ASSQDEDLDLAKNIQY

V: TRBV6-1
size: NA
CDR3: ASSVGGGRQETQY

V: TRBV6-1
size: once
CDR3: ASSDVGQGVYEQY

V: TRBV7-7
size: NA
CDR3: ASSSTTSGRGTGELF

V: TRBV30
size: medium-sized
CDR3: AWARQGVTEAF

V: TRBV28
size: NA
CDR3: ASSLYGTNYGYT

V: TRBV18
size: once
CDR3: ASSGDRNTIY

V: TRBV6-5
size: NA
CDR3: ALGVGEQF

V: TRBV9
size: NA
CDR3: ASSALGAGNTEAF

V: TRBV10-1
size: large
CDR3: ASSVDMTNTEAF